This TCR beta chain was recorded in a study of T cell responses to AZD1222 COVID-19 vaccine. For the study at large: Investigators merged groups given second doses at roughly 4 or roughly 12 weeks. Study results and caveats: Recipients of two AZD1222 doses showed rising Spike-specific TCR breadth and depth. Spike was spanned by vaccine-associated CD4 TCRs, which were dominant at 160-218 and 743-854. Clonal diversity was possibly underestimated, and white British individuals and females predominated among donors.

The table came from immunoSEQ multiplex PCR; TCRdb's copy has only in-frame clones and leaves some out. Of approximately 120,000 clones listed, around 90% were seen once; the top ten hold 4.2%. Details on this clone: The antigen is not known.

CDR3 length: 14 amino acids. Trimming stripped 2 bases from V and 7 bases from J, with 16 bases between. CDR1 and CDR2 (germline): SGHKS, YYEKEE (reference sequence). This rearrangement joins TRBV5-5 to TRBJ2-7; D not resolved. Material: peripheral blood, obtained on day 0 of AZD1222 vaccination. This clonotype was sampled from an adult in good health. In DNA, the CDR3 is TGTGCCAGCAGCTTCCGGACCACGTTGGGTGAGCAGTACTTC. Its translation: CASSFRTTLGEQYF.